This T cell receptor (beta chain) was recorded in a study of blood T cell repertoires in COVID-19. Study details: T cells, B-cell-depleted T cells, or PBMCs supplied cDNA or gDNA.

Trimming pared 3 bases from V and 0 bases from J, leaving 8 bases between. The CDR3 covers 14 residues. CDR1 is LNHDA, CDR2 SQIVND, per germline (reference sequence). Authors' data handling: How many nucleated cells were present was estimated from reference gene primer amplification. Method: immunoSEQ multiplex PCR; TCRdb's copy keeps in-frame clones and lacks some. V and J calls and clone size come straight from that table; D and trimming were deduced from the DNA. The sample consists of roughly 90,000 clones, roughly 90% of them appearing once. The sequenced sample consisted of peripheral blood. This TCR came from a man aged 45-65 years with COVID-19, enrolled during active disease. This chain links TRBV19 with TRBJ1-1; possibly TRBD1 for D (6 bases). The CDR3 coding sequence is TGTGCCAGTAGTATGTGGGGGCTGAACACTGAAGCTTTCTTT. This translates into CASSMWGLNTEAFF.